This T cell receptor (beta chain) is from a study of cytomegalovirus exposure and HLA in healthy donors. Study as a whole: In a previous analysis, around 110 million unique TCR beta sequences were found from 170 million or so T cells.

The PCR employed 60 Vbeta primers together with 13 Jbeta primers. Clones were read by immunoSEQ multiplex PCR, and TCRdb kept only the in-frame ones, dropping some. The sample carries over 70,000 clones, 70% to 80% recorded once. Per germline, CDR1 LGHNA and CDR2 YNFKEQ. The CDR3 has 13 residues. V was shortened by 0 bases and J by 1 base, with 4 bases between the two germline ends. J is TRBJ2-7 and V is TRBV4-2, with D unresolved. This TCR was recovered from a man aged 25 to 40 in good health and CMV-seronegative. Sequencing was done on a sample of PBMCs. CDR3 in amino acids: CASSQDVSYEQYF. In DNA, the CDR3 is TGTGCCAGCAGCCAAGACGTTTCCTACGAGCAGTACTTC.